The 22 T cell receptor beta chains listed next were all sequenced from one sample in a study of radiotherapy plus CTLA-4 blockade in lung cancer. This table comes from immunoSEQ multiplex PCR, and its TCRdb copy is limited to in-frame clones, with some not included. The table has 30,000 to 45,000 clones, around three quarters seen once; the top ten hold under 10%. The sequencing here drew on peripheral blood, taken from a patient treated with radiotherapy plus ipilimumab. The receptor source for this set is a human donor with non-small cell lung cancer who had stable disease on radiotherapy plus ipilimumab.

The chain joins TRBV29-1 to TRBJ1-1; D might be TRBD1 (5 bases). CDR1 is SQVTM and CDR2 is ANQGSEA in the germline V gene. The ends were cut back, 2 bases at V and 1 base at J, with 11 bases in the middle. This CDR3 contains 14 residues. The CDR3 loop reads CSVERGAQNTEAFF. The CDR3 region has the DNA TGCAGCGTTGAACGTGGGGCCCAGAACACTGAAGCTTTCTTT.

This chain uses TRBV7-8 with TRBJ2-1; the D gene is possibly TRBD2 (5 bases). The V end lost 4 bases, the J end lost 10 bases, and 14 bases lay between the germline ends. CDR1 and CDR2 (germline): SGHVS, FQNEAQ. The CDR3 loop spans 13 amino acids. CDR3: CASSSKAGNEQFF. CDR3 bases: TGTGCCAGCAGCTCCAAGGCCGGGAACGAGCAGTTCTTC.

This rearrangement joins TRBV28 to TRBJ1-3; D not certain. CDR1 and CDR2 (germline): MDHEN, SYDVKM. The germline V and J ends were trimmed by 5 bases and 1 base, with 12 bases remaining between them. The CDR3 totals 15 residues. CDR3 amino acids: CASSGGWSSGNTIYF. CDR3 coding DNA: TGTGCCAGCAGTGGAGGGTGGTCGTCTGGAAACACCATATATTTT.

The rearrangement joins TRBV5-8 to TRBJ1-1; D gene uncertain. Germline V gene data show CDR1 as SGHTS and CDR2 as YDEGEE. The CDR3 is 13 residues long. V lost 4 bases and J lost 3, with 10 bases in between. The CDR3 here is CASSTHPDTEAFF. Written as DNA, the CDR3 is TGTGCCAGCAGCACTCACCCGGACACTGAAGCTTTCTTT.

The genes are TRBV19 and TRBJ1-2; the D gene is possibly TRBD1 (5 bases). The V end was cut by 3 bases, the J end by 4 bases, with 9 bases between. The V gene's germline CDR1 is LNHDA and CDR2 SQIVND (reference sequence). The CDR3 has 13 amino acids. The CDR3 loop reads CASSIDRPYGYTF. For the CDR3, the DNA is TGTGCCAGTAGTATCGACAGACCCTATGGCTACACCTTC.

The chain uses TRBV18 and TRBJ1-2; 9 bases agree with TRBD1. CDR1 KGHSH and CDR2 LQKENI come from the germline V gene. After removal of 6 bases from V and 6 bases from J, the junction contained 14 bases not matched to a gene. The CDR3 spans 16 residues. The CDR3 reads CASSPYLTGGSNGYTF. DNA of the CDR3: TGTGCCAGCTCGCCGTATTTAACAGGGGGCTCGAATGGCTACACCTTC.

V usage is TRBV6-1 and J usage is TRBJ2-1; 8 bases align to TRBD2. CDR3 length: 15 amino acids. The trim removed 6 bases at V and 8 bases at J, leaving 12 bases unmatched. Germline CDR1 is MNHNS and CDR2 is SASEGT. The CDR3 here is CASSRTNGGAHEQFF. CDR3 in DNA: TGTGCCAGCAGCCGAACTAACGGGGGGGCCCATGAGCAGTTCTTC.

This chain links TRBV9 with TRBJ1-1; possible D gene TRBD1, 5 bases. This CDR3 spans 16 amino acids. CDR1 is SGDLS and CDR2 is YYNGEE in the germline V gene. Trimming left V 3 bases short and J 4 bases short, with 19 bases between. The CDR3 nucleotides are TGTGCCAGCAGCGCCTCCTCGAGGGGAAGAACCACTGAAGCTTTCTTT. Protein: CASSASSRGRTTEAFF.

V gene TRBV2 combines with J gene TRBJ1-1; TRBD1 might be the D (5 bases). This CDR3 is 14 amino acids long. V lost 6 bases to trimming and J lost 0 bases, with 11 bases between them. Germline V gives CDR1 SNHLY, CDR2 FYNNEI. CDR3 DNA: TGTGCCAGCAGCTCCCGGGGCGTGAACACTGAAGCTTTCTTT. It encodes CASSSRGVNTEAFF.

J is TRBJ1-6 and V is TRBV6-5; no definite D call. V was trimmed by 6 bases and J by 7 bases, leaving 7 bases between them. This CDR3 comprises 12 residues. The germline V gene encodes CDR1 MNHEY and CDR2 SVGAGI. The DNA for the CDR3 is TGTGCCAGCAGCCGACGGAATTCACCCCTCCACTTT. Translating it yields CASSRRNSPLHF.

The chain is built from TRBV7-6 and TRBJ2-7; maybe TRBD2 (6 bases). The V gene's germline CDR1 is SGHVS and CDR2 FNYEAQ. V was trimmed by 2 bases and J by 2 bases, leaving 13 bases between them. CDR3 size: 15 residues. As DNA, the CDR3 is TGTGCCAGCAGCTTATCGGCGGGGTCAACCTACGAGCAGTACGTC. It yields the protein CASSLSAGSTYEQYV.

This clone occurred a few times. The V call is TRBV2, the J call TRBJ1-2; TRBD1 matches 9 bases. The V and J ends lost 4 bases and 5 bases, in that order; junction bases with no gene match: 5. The length of the CDR3 is 14 residues. Germline assignment: CDR1 SNHLY and CDR2 FYNNEI. CDR3 sequence (DNA): TGTGCCAGCAGTGGACAGGGGGAGAGGTATGGCTACACCTTC. Protein sequence: CASSGQGERYGYTF.

This chain joins TRBV6-6 and TRBJ1-2, with D maybe TRBD1 (6 bases). The ends were cut back, 10 bases at V and 3 bases at J, with 9 bases in the middle. Per the germline V gene, CDR1 is MNHNY and CDR2 is SVGAGI (reference sequence). This CDR3 spans 11 amino acids. The CDR3 here is CATRQDYGYTF. DNA of the CDR3: TGTGCCACAAGACAGGACTATGGCTACACCTTC.

This sequence joins TRBV28 and TRBJ2-7; 7 nucleotides agree with TRBD1. V lost 6 bases and J lost 3; bases outside the gene matches: 8. Per germline, CDR1 MDHEN and CDR2 SYDVKM. This CDR3 is built from 14 residues. CDR3 in DNA: TGTGCCAGCAGACCGAGACAGGGTAACTACGAGCAGTACGTC. It is translated as CASRPRQGNYEQYV.

This clone has only a few counts. The chain is built from TRBV19 and TRBJ2-2; 8 nucleotides align to TRBD1. V dropped 4 bases and J dropped 1; count of bases not matched to a gene: 2. This CDR3 contains 15 residues. Germline assignment: CDR1 LNHDA and CDR2 SQIVND (reference sequence). In nucleotides, the CDR3 is TGTGCCAGTAGTAAGGGACAGGTGAACACCGGGGAGCTGTTTTTT. Translated: CASSKGQVNTGELFF.

The chain links TRBV19 to TRBJ1-2, with D hard to call. Germline V lookup: CDR1 LNHDA, CDR2 SQIVND (reference sequence). V was trimmed by 1 base and J by 6 bases, leaving 6 bases between them. The CDR3 contains 12 residues. As DNA, the CDR3 is TGTGCCAGTAGTATAGCCGGGGATGGCTACACCTTC. It specifies CASSIAGDGYTF.

The chain is built from TRBV29-1 and TRBJ1-2; D gene uncertain. Trimming pared 4 bases from V and 0 bases from J, leaving 9 bases between. The CDR3 has 13 residues. Per the germline V gene, CDR1 is SQVTM and CDR2 is ANQGSEA. CDR3 coding DNA: TGCAGCGTTGCAGGCCCCGCTAACTATGGCTACACCTTC. The encoded protein is CSVAGPANYGYTF. The complete variable domain, with remaining parts taken from reference TRBV29-1 and TRBJ1-2, reads SAVISQKPSRDICQRGTSLTIQCQVDSQVTMMFWYRQQPGQSLTLIATANQGSEATYESGFVIDKFPISRPNLTFSTLTVSNMSPEDSSIYLCSVAGPANYGYTFGSGTRLTVV.

This chain joins TRBV7-6 and TRBJ1-4; D is unresolved. Germline V CDR1 and CDR2: SGHVS, FNYEAQ. The V end lost 6 bases, the J end lost 0 bases, and 8 bases lay between the germline ends. The CDR3 covers 14 residues. Written as DNA, the CDR3 is TGTGCCAGCAGACCTGTTGCAACTAATGAAAAACTGTTTTTT. Translation gives CASRPVATNEKLFF.

The chain combines TRBV4-3 with TRBJ2-7, with TRBD1 identical over 8 bases. Germline CDR1 is LGHNA and CDR2 is YSLEER. With 1 base clipped from V and 5 bases from J, the junction kept 7 bases outside the gene matches. This CDR3 region has 15 residues. The CDR3 here is CASSQVRDRGHEQYF. As DNA, the CDR3 is TGCGCCAGCAGCCAAGTCCGAGACAGGGGCCACGAGCAGTACTTC.

The chain has TRBV4-2 and TRBJ2-6, with a possible D match to TRBD1 (7 bases). The ends were cut back, 0 bases at V and 0 bases at J, with 12 bases in the middle. The CDR3 loop spans 18 amino acids. Germline V CDR1 and CDR2: LGHNA, YNFKEQ. The CDR3 DNA follows: TGTGCCAGCAGCCAAGATCAGGGGGGAACCTCTGGGGCCAACGTCCTGACTTTC. Encoded protein: CASSQDQGGTSGANVLTF.

V usage is TRBV7-2 and J usage is TRBJ2-7; D might be TRBD1 (6 bases). Germline V lookup: CDR1 SGHTA, CDR2 FQGNSA. V lost 4 bases, J lost 0 bases, and 13 bases lay in between. The CDR3 sequence is 15 residues long. CDR3 in amino acids: CASSSETGISYEQYF. The CDR3 DNA reads TGTGCCAGCAGCTCCGAGACAGGAATCTCCTACGAGCAGTACTTC.

The V gene is TRBV28, the J gene TRBJ1-5; possible D gene TRBD1, 6 bases. Trimming stripped 1 base from V and 0 bases from J, with 10 bases between. The length of the CDR3 is 16 residues. Germline V gene lookup returns CDR1 MDHEN and CDR2 SYDVKM. The DNA for the CDR3 is TGTGCCAGCAGTTTATCGGGACAACCTAGCAATCAGCCCCAGCATTTT. It codes for CASSLSGQPSNQPQHF. Filled out from reference TRBV28 and TRBJ1-5, the complete variable domain reads DVKVTQSSRYLVKRTGEKVFLECVQDMDHENMFWYRQDPGLGLRLIYFSYDVKMKEKGDIPEGYSVSREKKERFSLILESASTNQTSMYLCASSLSGQPSNQPQHFGDGTRLSIL.